This record covers a single T cell receptor (beta chain). This CDR3 contains 15 residues. The V end lost 4 bases, the J end lost 7 bases, and 20 bases lay between the germline ends. Germline V lookup: CDR1 SQVTM, CDR2 ANQGSEA. These data belong to a study of blood T cell repertoires in COVID-19. The data were produced by immunoSEQ multiplex PCR, yet TCRdb's version contains in-frame clones alone and is incomplete. The sample lists 120,000 to 150,000 clones, around four fifths occurring once. The receptor comes from a woman aged 40 to 50 with active or convalescent COVID-19. Source material: peripheral blood. The chain carries TRBV29-1 and TRBJ1-5, with D maybe TRBD1 (6 bases). The CDR3 protein is CSVALGQNAKQPQHF. As DNA, the CDR3 is TGCAGCGTTGCCCTCGGACAGAACGCGAAGCAGCCCCAGCATTTT.